This is a list of T cell receptor beta chains from one sample in a study of tumor T cells in aggressive B-cell lymphoma. Sequencing used immunoSEQ multiplex PCR; TCRdb keeps in-frame clones, though not all of them. This sample has several thousand clones; about 85% occur once, and the top ten carry approximately 3.6%. The source material was tumor tissue. Receptor source: an adult with diffuse large B cell lymphoma. The CDR3 runs from the conserved cysteine through the conserved F or W. The D gene is left open where the match is weak.

d_gene | v_gene | CDR3aa
- | TRBV9 | CASSVGSGINTEAFF
- | TRBV2 | CASRPSSAPAVYF
- | TRBV13 | CASSFPNTEAFF
- | TRBV10-3 | CAISELGEDSNSPLHF
- | TRBV19 | CASSIPGNENTEAFF
- | TRBV4-1 | CASSFARVGGTGELFF
- | TRBV13 | CASSLRLGDTDTQYF
- | TRBV9 | CASGRTSANTGELFF
- | TRBV27 | CASRPTGVTLQYF
- | TRBV5-6 | CASSLGGPHSYNEQFF
TRBD2 | TRBV2 | CASRTGPTSGGFSYEQYF
- | TRBV19 | CASSSPRRGASTDTQYF
TRBD1 | TRBV30 | CAWTSGGEKLFF
- | TRBV5-6 | CASSQDWANYGYTF
- | TRBV7-8 | CASSFPTGTPFSVQYF
- | TRBV7-2 | CASSLVGPETQYF
- | TRBV28 | CASSSTQGLEGYTF
TRBD1 | TRBV7-7 | CASSLQGAGGELFF
TRBD2 | TRBV5-1 | CASSLRSGGSHWQFF
TRBD1 | TRBV5-6 | CASSLDRGYEQYF
TRBD2 | TRBV7-2 | CASSSRGGGSEQYF
TRBD1 | TRBV6-6 | CASSYRTGFTEAFF
- | TRBV6-5 | CASSQDSFSNQPQHF
- | TRBV10-3 | CAISARGKQETQYF
TRBD2 | TRBV6-1 | CASSRGGEGEQYF
TRBD1 | TRBV4-3 | CASSQEEQGEYEQYF
- | TRBV14 | CASSQLGHLYGYTF
- | TRBV4-2 | CASSPTVSGLYGYTF
TRBD2 | TRBV6-5 | CASRTAGFSTDTQYF
TRBD1 | TRBV5-8 | CASSWTGFSTDTQYF
TRBD1 | TRBV13 | CASSLEDRGPTEAFF
TRBD1 | TRBV5-1 | CASSPGAGQIFNSPLHF
TRBD1 | TRBV28 | CASRKGQENEKLFF
- | TRBV5-4 | CASSLYGAQYF
TRBD1 | TRBV19 | CASSKLDRVDTEAFF
TRBD1 | TRBV5-4 | CASSLTGAMNTEAFF
- | TRBV4-3 | CASSQEVGGEGQYF
TRBD1 | TRBV7-3 | CASSTGQGFSEQFF
TRBD1 | TRBV19 | CASSMGTGATGNTIYF
- | TRBV6-5 | CASIDDRSYGYTF
- | TRBV28 | CASSSGGRGRLVDGYTF
- | TRBV7-9 | CASSLRGSYNSPLHF
- | TRBV7-9 | CASSFGGELFF
- | TRBV7-9 | CASSLTGPNEQYF
TRBD2 | TRBV10-3 | CAIAYGASGGGYQETQYF
- | TRBV30 | CAWSEGLRQPQHF
TRBD1 | TRBV28 | CASSFPTQLQGARGKLFF
TRBD2 | TRBV4-1 | CASSRTSGGAEDTQYF
TRBD2 | TRBV5-1 | CASSGGGLNTDTQYF
- | TRBV19 | CASSIDRRGGYTF
- | TRBV19 | CASSRLSETQYF
- | TRBV2 | CASRGRGGGELFF
TRBD1 | TRBV25-1 | CASSAKGAGWGYTF
- | TRBV28 | CASSLRGTDTQYF
TRBD1 | TRBV9 | CASSAGGSYEQYF
- | TRBV11-2 | CASSFASKTWNTEAFF
TRBD1 | TRBV11-3 | CASSLVAGGHGELFF
- | TRBV5-6 | CASSLAGRSNEKLFF
TRBD2 | TRBV7-7 | CASSASGGIDTQYF
- | TRBV28 | CASSPGQTLKIYGYTF